Each of the 13 T cell receptor beta chains below was sequenced from the same sample in a study of blood T cell repertoires in COVID-19. The data were produced by immunoSEQ multiplex PCR, yet TCRdb's version contains in-frame clones alone and is incomplete. The sample lists 300,000 to 400,000 clones; 88% were seen once. Sequenced sample: PBMCs or T cells enriched from blood (not recorded which). The receptors were sampled from a woman aged 25 to 39 with acute COVID-19.

The sample holds one count of this clone. The V call is TRBV5-1, the J call TRBJ2-7, with 8 bases lining up with TRBD1. This CDR3 has 15 amino acids. V dropped 4 bases and J dropped 3; count of bases not matched to a gene: 9. Per germline, CDR1 SGHRS and CDR2 YFSETQ. CDR3 sequence reads: CASSPEPDRVYEQYF. In DNA, the CDR3 is TGCGCCAGCAGCCCAGAACCGGACAGGGTCTACGAGCAGTACTTC. Looking up the rest from reference TRBV5-1 and TRBJ2-7 gives the full variable domain: KAGVTQTPRYLIKTRGQQVTLSCSPISGHRSVSWYQQTPGQGLQFLFEYFSETQRNKGNFPGRFSGRQFSNSRSEMNVSTLELGDSALYLCASSPEPDRVYEQYFGPGTRLTVT.

This clone turned up a few times. The V call is TRBV2, the J call TRBJ2-1; D gene ambiguous. Trimming removed 5 bases at V and 9 bases at J, with 14 bases between. Germline V gene lookup returns CDR1 SNHLY and CDR2 FYNNEI. The CDR3 spans 13 residues. The DNA for the CDR3 is TGTGCCAGCAGTATTCCCGCCTTCGGTGAGCAGTTCTTC. Amino acids: CASSIPAFGEQFF.

This rearrangement joins TRBV7-9 to TRBJ1-1; D is possibly TRBD1 (5 bases). V was trimmed by 5 bases and J by 1 base, leaving 17 bases between them. CDR3 length: 16 amino acids. Germline lookup yields CDR1 SEHNR and CDR2 FQNEAQ (reference sequence). The CDR3 is CASSPWVSQGNTEAFF. The CDR3 nucleotides are TGTGCCAGCAGCCCTTGGGTCTCGCAGGGGAACACTGAAGCTTTCTTT.

This clone came up a few times. The chain joins TRBV20-1 to TRBJ2-4; a weak D match, TRBD1 (6 bases). The V gene lost 6 bases and the J gene lost 9 bases, with 12 bases spanning the gap. This CDR3 is built from 11 residues. CDR1 and CDR2 (germline): DFQATT, SNEGSKA (reference sequence). The CDR3 bases are TGCAGTGCCGGGACATTGGGCATTCAGTACTTC. It is translated as CSAGTLGIQYF.

This clone has a single count. The rearrangement links TRBV7-2 to TRBJ1-6, with D perhaps matching TRBD1 (6 bases). Germline CDR1 SGHTA, CDR2 FQGNSA. This CDR3 is built from 14 residues. V was cut by 5 bases and J by 8 bases, with 13 bases left in between. CDR3 protein: CASSPGTPHSPLHF. DNA of the CDR3: TGTGCCAGCAGCCCCGGGACACCTCATTCACCCCTCCACTTT. The full variable domain, with the rest looked up from reference TRBV7-2 and TRBJ1-6, is GAGVSQSPSNKVTEKGKDVELRCDPISGHTALYWYRQSLGQGLEFLIYFQGNSAPDKSGLPSDRFSAERTGGSVSTLTIQRTQQEDSAVYLCASSPGTPHSPLHFGNGTRLTVT.

The V gene is TRBV20-1, the J gene TRBJ1-1; TRBD1 matches at 7 bases. The CDR3 is made up of 15 amino acids. After removal of 3 bases from V and 4 bases from J, the junction contained 11 bases not matched to a gene. The germline CDR1 and CDR2 sequences are DFQATT and SNEGSKA (reference sequence). The CDR3 region has the DNA TGCAGTGCTAGTCCCCTGTACAGGGGAATCACTGAAGCTTTCTTT. Translated, it gives CSASPLYRGITEAFF.

CDR3 sequence (DNA): TGTGCCAGCAGCCAAGACGGGGCAGGAGGGGCGTATGGCTACACCTTC. Amino acid sequence: CASSQDGAGGAYGYTF. J is TRBJ1-2 and V is TRBV4-2, with a possible D match to TRBD1 (5 bases). The CDR3 runs 16 residues. Germline V gene lookup returns CDR1 LGHNA and CDR2 YNFKEQ. V lost 0 bases and J lost 5, with 16 bases in between.

In nucleotides, the CDR3 is TGTGCCAGCAGCGCCGACAGGGGCACTCTATCCTACAATGAGCAGTTCTTC. Protein product: CASSADRGTLSYNEQFF. This chain links TRBV5-6 with TRBJ2-1; TRBD1 matches at 8 bases. The CDR3 covers 17 residues. CDR1 is SGHDT, CDR2 YYEEEE, per germline. Trimming cost V 4 bases and J 1 base; bases outside gene matches: 10.

The chain joins TRBV24-1 to TRBJ2-1; 10 positions agree with TRBD2. The CDR3 sequence is 17 residues long. Germline CDR1 is KGHDR and CDR2 is SFDVKD. V trimming: 3 bases; J trimming: 2 bases; junction bases outside the gene matches: 6. The CDR3 loop reads CATSDPAGGGPYNEQFF. The CDR3 DNA follows: TGTGCCACCAGTGATCCAGCGGGGGGGGGCCCCTACAATGAGCAGTTCTTC.

This clone has a single count. The rearrangement uses TRBV14 and TRBJ2-1, with 13 bases identical to TRBD2. Germline V gene sequence: CDR1 SGHDN, CDR2 FVKESK. The V segment lost 4 bases and the J segment 8 bases; nucleotides outside the gene matches: 2. The CDR3 contains 14 residues. DNA for the CDR3: TGTGCCAGCAGCCGACTAGCGGGGGGTTATGAGCAGTTCTTC. This translates into CASSRLAGGYEQFF.

The chain employs TRBV4-1 and TRBJ2-2; TRBD2 matches at 9 bases. The junction had 7 bases not matched to a gene; V was cut back by 1 base and J by 7 bases. The CDR3 sequence is 16 residues long. Germline V lookup: CDR1 MGHRA, CDR2 YSYEKL. CDR3 DNA: TGCGCCAGCAGCCAAGGAGGGGGACTAGCTTTCGGGGAGCTGTTTTTT. Protein: CASSQGGGLAFGELFF.

CDR3 in DNA: TGTGCCAGCAGCTTGGCCACGGGGGCTGGAAACACCATATATTTT. Amino acids: CASSLATGAGNTIYF. J is TRBJ1-3 and V is TRBV5-6, with D perhaps TRBD1 (5 bases). V dropped 0 bases and J dropped 2 bases, with 9 bases sitting between them. The CDR3 length is 15 residues. Per the germline V gene, CDR1 is SGHDT and CDR2 is YYEEEE.

CDR3 sequence (DNA): TGTGCCAGCACTCATACAGGGCCCATGGGCTACACCTTC. It yields the protein CASTHTGPMGYTF. The chain combines TRBV28 with TRBJ1-2; possibly TRBD1 for D (6 bases). Germline-derived CDR1 and CDR2 are MDHEN and SYDVKM. V was trimmed by 7 bases and J by 8 bases, leaving 17 bases between them. CDR3 size: 13 residues.